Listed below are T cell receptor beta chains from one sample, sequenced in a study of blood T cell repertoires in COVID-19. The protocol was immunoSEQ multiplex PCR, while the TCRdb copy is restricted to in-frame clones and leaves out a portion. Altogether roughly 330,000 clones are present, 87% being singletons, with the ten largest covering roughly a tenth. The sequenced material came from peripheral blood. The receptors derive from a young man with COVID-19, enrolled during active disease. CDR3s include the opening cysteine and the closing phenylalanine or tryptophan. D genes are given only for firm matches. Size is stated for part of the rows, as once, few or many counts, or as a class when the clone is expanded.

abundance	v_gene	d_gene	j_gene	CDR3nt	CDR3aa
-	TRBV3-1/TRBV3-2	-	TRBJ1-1	TGTGCCAGCAGCCGAGAGGGGAGCACTGAAGCTTTCTTT	CASSREGSTEAFF
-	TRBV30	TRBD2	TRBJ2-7	TGTGCCTGGAGCCCCGGGCGCCTAGCGGGAGGCCGGATCGAGCAGTACTTC	CAWSPGRLAGGRIEQYF
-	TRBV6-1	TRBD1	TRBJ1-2	TGTGCCAGCAGTGAGACAGGGGATGGCTACACCTTC	CASSETGDGYTF
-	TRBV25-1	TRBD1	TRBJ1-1	TGTGCCAGCAGTGAATTTGGACAGGGGGTCGGTGAAGCTTTCTTT	CASSEFGQGVGEAFF
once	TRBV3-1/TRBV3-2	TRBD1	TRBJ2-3	TGTGCCAGCAGCCCTGGGACAGGGTGGGCAGATACGCAGTATTTT	CASSPGTGWADTQYF
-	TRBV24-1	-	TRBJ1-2	TGTGCCACCAGTTCGACAGACTATGGCTACACCTTC	CATSSTDYGYTF
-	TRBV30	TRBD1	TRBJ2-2	TGTGCCTGGAGGAACGACAGGGGGCCGGGCACCGGGGAGCTGTTTTTT	CAWRNDRGPGTGELFF
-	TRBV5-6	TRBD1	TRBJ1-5	TGTGCCAGCAGCTTGTGGGACAGGGGGCCTCAGCCCCAGCATTTT	CASSLWDRGPQPQHF
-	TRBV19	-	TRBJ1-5	TGTGCCAGTAGTATCGAGGGTGCGCCCCAGCATTTT	CASSIEGAPQHF
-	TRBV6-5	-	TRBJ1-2	TGTGCCAGCAGTTTTCCAGGGATTCTAAACTATGGCTACACCTTC	CASSFPGILNYGYTF
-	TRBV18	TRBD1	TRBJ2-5	TGTGCCAGCTCACCCGGGACAGGGCCAGGGGAGACCCAGTACTTC	CASSPGTGPGETQYF
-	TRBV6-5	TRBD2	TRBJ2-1	TGTGCCAGCAGCCTAGGGACTATGACCTACAATGAGCAGTTCTTC	CASSLGTMTYNEQFF
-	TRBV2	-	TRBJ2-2	TGTGCCAGCAGGACCGGGAGCTCCACCGGGGAGCTGTTTTTT	CASRTGSSTGELFF
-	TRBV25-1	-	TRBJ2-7	TGTGCCAGCAGTACTGGGACACCCCCCTACGAGCAGTACTTC	CASSTGTPPYEQYF
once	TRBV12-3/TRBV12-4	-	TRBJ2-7	TGTGCCAGCACGAACGTGGGGCCCTACGAGCAGTACTTC	CASTNVGPYEQYF
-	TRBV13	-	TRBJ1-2	TGTGCCAGCAGCCAACAGGCACAATTTGGCTACACCTTC	CASSQQAQFGYTF
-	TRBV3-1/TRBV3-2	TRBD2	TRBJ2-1	TGTGCCAGCAGCCAGAGGACTAGCGGGTATGGTGAGCAGTTCTTC	CASSQRTSGYGEQFF
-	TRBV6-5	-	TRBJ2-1	TGTGCCAGCAGTAGGCGGGAGCGAGGGGGTGAGCAGTTCTTC	CASSRRERGGEQFF
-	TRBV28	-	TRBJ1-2	TGTGCCAGCAGTTTTATATATGGCTACACCTTC	CASSFIYGYTF
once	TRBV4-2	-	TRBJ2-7	TGTGCCAGCAGCCAAGATAGGGGGTCGGGGTACGAGCAGTACTTC	CASSQDRGSGYEQYF
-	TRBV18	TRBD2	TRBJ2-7	TGTGCCAGCTCACCTTCTCCAGGTAGCGGGATGACCCCCTACGAGCAGTACTTC	CASSPSPGSGMTPYEQYF
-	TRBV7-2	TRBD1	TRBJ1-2	TGTGCCAGCAGCTTAGTCGGGACAGGGGCCCTGAACTATGGCTACACCTTC	CASSLVGTGALNYGYTF
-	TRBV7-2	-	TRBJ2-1	TGTGCCAGCCTCAAGAGCTCCTACAATGAGCAGTTCTTC	CASLKSSYNEQFF
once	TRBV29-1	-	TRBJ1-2	TGCAGCTCAGGGGACTATGGCTACACCTTC	CSSGDYGYTF
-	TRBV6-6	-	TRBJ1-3	TGTGCCAGTGGGAGGGAGGACAACACCATATATTTT	CASGREDNTIYF
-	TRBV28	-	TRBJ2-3	TGTGCCAGCTCTACATCAGGGGCCCCCACAGATACGCAGTATTTT	CASSTSGAPTDTQYF
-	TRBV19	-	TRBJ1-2	TGTGCCAGTAGTATAGATACCAACAGAGTCAGGGGCTACACCTTC	CASSIDTNRVRGYTF
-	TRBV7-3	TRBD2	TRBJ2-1	TGTGCCAGCAGCTTGACTAGCGGACCCTACAATGAGCAGTTCTTC	CASSLTSGPYNEQFF
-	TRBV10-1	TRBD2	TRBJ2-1	TGCGCCAGCAGTGCAACTTTAGCGGGGCCCTCCTACAATGAGCAGTTCTTC	CASSATLAGPSYNEQFF
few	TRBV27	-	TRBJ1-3	TGTGCCAGCAGTTTATCGGGACTTGGGGGAAACACCATATATTTT	CASSLSGLGGNTIYF
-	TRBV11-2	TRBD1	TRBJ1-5	TGTGCCAGCAGCTCTGGACAGGGGGAAGGGTTGAATCAGCCCCAGCATTTT	CASSSGQGEGLNQPQHF
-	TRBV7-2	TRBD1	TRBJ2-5	TGTGCCAGCAGCTTGAGGGGACAGAACCAAGAGACCCAGTACTTC	CASSLRGQNQETQYF
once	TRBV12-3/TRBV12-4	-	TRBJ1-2	TGTGCCAGCAGTTTTAATAACTATGGCTACACCTTC	CASSFNNYGYTF
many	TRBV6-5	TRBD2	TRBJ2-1	TGTGCCAGCAGTCCCATAATTACTAGCGGCAATGAGCAGTTCTTC	CASSPIITSGNEQFF
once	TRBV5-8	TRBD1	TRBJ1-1	TGTGCCAGCAGCGCGGACAGGGCGCCAATGAACACTGAAGCTTTCTTT	CASSADRAPMNTEAFF
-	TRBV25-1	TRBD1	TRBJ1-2	TGTGCCAGCAGTGACCCCCGCGCAGGGGGCAAGTTTGTCGGTGGCTACACCTTC	CASSDPRAGGKFVGGYTF
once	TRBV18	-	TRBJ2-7	TGTGCCAGCTCAACACCCTTTGGAGCTATAGCGCGGGAGCAGTACTTC	CASSTPFGAIAREQYF
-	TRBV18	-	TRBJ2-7	TGTGCCAGCTCACCGGAGGTGCAATTCGAGCAGTACTTC	CASSPEVQFEQYF
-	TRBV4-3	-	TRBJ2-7	TGCGCCAGCAGCCAAGTCATACAGGCCTACGAGCAGTACTTC	CASSQVIQAYEQYF
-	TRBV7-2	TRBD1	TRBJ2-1	TGTGCCAGCAGCTTAGCGAGGACAGGGTCCTACAATGAGCAGTTCTTC	CASSLARTGSYNEQFF
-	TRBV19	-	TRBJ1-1	TGTGCCAGTAGTATCTCGGGGGGTATGAACACTGAAGCTTTCTTT	CASSISGGMNTEAFF
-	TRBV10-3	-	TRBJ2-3	TGTGCCATCAGTGAGTCGGCAGGGGACCCTGCTAGCACAGATACGCAGTATTTT	CAISESAGDPASTDTQYF
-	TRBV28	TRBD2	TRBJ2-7	TGTGCCAGCAGGGCCATAGGGACTAGCGGTTCCTACGAGCAGTACTTC	CASRAIGTSGSYEQYF
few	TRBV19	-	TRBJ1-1	TGTGCCAGTAGTATATCAGATGCTCTTGAAGCTTTCTTT	CASSISDALEAFF
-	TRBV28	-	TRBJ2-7	TGTGCCAGCAGTTTCGGCAAGGTGGTAAGGGGGGGACGGGAGAGACCCTACGAGCAGTACTTC	CASSFGKVVRGGRERPYEQYF
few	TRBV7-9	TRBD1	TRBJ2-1	TGTGCCAGCAGCTCCGATGACAGGGGCTTCTACAATGAGCAGTTCTTC	CASSSDDRGFYNEQFF
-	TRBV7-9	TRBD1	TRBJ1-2	TGTGCCAGCAGCTTTGGGGACAGGGTACTTAATGGCTACACCTTC	CASSFGDRVLNGYTF
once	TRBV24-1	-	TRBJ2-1	TGTGCCACCAGTGCCTCGGACGGGAGCTCCTACAATGAGCAGTTCTTC	CATSASDGSSYNEQFF
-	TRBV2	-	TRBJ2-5	TGTGCCAGCGGGCAGCAAGAGACCCAGTACTTC	CASGQQETQYF
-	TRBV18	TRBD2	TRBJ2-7	TGTGCCAGCTCACCAGGCGGGGGACCCTCCTACGAGCAGTACTTC	CASSPGGGPSYEQYF
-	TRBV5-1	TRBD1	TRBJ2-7	TGCGCCAGCAGCCCCGGGACAGGGTCCTACGAGCAGTACTTC	CASSPGTGSYEQYF
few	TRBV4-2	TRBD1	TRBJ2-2	TGTGCCAGCAGCCTTGGACAGGGCGACGGGGAGCTGTTTTTT	CASSLGQGDGELFF
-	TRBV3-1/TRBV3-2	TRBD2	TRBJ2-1	TGTGCCAGCGGGACTACCTACAATGAGCAGTTCTTC	CASGTTYNEQFF
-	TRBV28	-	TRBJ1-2	TGTGCCAGCAGCCCGGACTATGGCTACACCTTC	CASSPDYGYTF
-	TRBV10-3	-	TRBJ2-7	TGTGCCATCAGTGAAGGTTGGCAGGGGAATTTGAACGAGCAGTACTTC	CAISEGWQGNLNEQYF
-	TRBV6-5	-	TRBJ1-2	TGTGCCAGCAGTACCGGGGACATCCAAAACTATGGCTACACCTTC	CASSTGDIQNYGYTF
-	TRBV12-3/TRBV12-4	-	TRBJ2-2	TGTGCCAGCAGTCCAGGGGGGACCGGGGAGCTGTTTTTT	CASSPGGTGELFF